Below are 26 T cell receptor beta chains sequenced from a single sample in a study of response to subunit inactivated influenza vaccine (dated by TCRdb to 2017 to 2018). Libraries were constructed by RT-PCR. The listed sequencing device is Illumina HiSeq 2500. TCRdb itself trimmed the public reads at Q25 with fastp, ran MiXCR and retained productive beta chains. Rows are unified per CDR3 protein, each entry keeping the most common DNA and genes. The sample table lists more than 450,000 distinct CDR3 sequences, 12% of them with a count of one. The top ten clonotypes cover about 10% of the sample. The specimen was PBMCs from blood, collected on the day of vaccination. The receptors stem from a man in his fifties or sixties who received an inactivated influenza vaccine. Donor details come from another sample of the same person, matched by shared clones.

CDR3: CASSQGRRRKGKETQYF. The CDR3 nucleotides read TGTGCCAGCAGCCAAGGTAGACGGCGGAAGGGGAAAGAGACCCAGTACTTC. This rearrangement joins TRBV3-1 to TRBJ2-5; tentatively, D is TRBD1 (5 bases). The germline V and J ends were trimmed by 1 base and 3 bases, with 18 bases remaining between them. From germline, CDR1 is LGHDT and CDR2 YNNKEL (reference sequence). CDR3 length equals 17 residues.

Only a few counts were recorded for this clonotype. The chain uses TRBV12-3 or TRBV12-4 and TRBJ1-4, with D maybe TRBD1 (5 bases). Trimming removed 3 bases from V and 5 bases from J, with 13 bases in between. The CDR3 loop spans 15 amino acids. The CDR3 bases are TGTGCCAGCAGTTTTGGGGCTCGGCCCAATGAAAAACTGTTTTTT. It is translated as CASSFGARPNEKLFF.

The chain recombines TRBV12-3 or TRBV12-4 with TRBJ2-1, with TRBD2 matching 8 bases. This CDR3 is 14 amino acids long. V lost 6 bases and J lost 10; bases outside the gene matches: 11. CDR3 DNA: TGTGCCAGCAGGGAACGGGAGGGGCATCAGGAGCAGTTCTTC. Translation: CASREREGHQEQFF.

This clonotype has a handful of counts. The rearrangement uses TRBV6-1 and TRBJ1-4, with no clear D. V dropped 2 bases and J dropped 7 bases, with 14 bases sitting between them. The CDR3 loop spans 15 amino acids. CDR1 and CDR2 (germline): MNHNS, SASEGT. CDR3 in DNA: TGTGCCAGCAGTGAAATGGGCTCACGGGGTGAAAAACTGTTTTTT. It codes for CASSEMGSRGEKLFF.

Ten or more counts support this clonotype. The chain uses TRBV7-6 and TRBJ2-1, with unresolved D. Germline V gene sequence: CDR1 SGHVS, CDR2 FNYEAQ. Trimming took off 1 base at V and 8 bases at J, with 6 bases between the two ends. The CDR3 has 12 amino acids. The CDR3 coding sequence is TGTGCCAGCAGCTTAGTGGCTCATGAGCAGTTCTTC. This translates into CASSLVAHEQFF. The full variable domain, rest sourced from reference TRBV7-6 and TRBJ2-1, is GAGVSQSPRYKVTKRGQDVALRCDPISGHVSLYWYRQALGQGPEFLTYFNYEAQQDKSGLPNDRFSAERPEGSISTLTIQRTEQRDSAMYRCASSLVAHEQFFGPGTRLTVL.

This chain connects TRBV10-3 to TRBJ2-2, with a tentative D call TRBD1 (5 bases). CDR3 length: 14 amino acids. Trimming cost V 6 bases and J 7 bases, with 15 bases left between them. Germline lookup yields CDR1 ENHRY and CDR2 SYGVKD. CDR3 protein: CAISPPGIGGELFF. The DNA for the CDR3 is TGTGCCATCAGCCCCCCAGGGATAGGCGGGGAGCTGTTTTTT.

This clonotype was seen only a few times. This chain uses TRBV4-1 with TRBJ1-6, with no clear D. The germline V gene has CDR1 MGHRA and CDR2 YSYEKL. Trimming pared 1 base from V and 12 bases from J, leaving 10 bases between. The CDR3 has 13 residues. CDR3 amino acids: CASSQGTAGPLHF. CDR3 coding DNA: TGCGCCAGCAGCCAAGGCACAGCTGGACCCCTCCACTTT.

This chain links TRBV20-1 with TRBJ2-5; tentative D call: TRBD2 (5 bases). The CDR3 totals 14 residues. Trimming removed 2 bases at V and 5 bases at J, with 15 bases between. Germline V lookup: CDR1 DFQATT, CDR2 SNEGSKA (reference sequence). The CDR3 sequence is CSARISGLGETQYF. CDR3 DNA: TGCAGTGCTAGAATCTCGGGGTTAGGGGAGACCCAGTACTTC.

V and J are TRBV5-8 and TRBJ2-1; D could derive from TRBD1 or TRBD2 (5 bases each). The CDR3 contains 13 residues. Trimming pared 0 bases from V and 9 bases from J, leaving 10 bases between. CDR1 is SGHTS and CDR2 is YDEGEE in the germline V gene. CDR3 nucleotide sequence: TGTGCCAGCAGCTTGGTGGGGGTCTTTGAGCAGTTCTTC. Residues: CASSLVGVFEQFF.

CDR3 nucleotide sequence: TGTGCCAGCAGTTACTCGAGCCCGGGACTAGCGGCATACGAGCAGTACTTC. Amino acid sequence: CASSYSSPGLAAYEQYF. The chain recombines TRBV6-5 with TRBJ2-7; 11 bases are a match to TRBD2. There are 17 residues in the CDR3. The germline gives CDR1 MNHEY, CDR2 SVGAGI. Trimming at V came to 0 bases and at J to 4 bases, leaving 8 bases not matched to a gene.

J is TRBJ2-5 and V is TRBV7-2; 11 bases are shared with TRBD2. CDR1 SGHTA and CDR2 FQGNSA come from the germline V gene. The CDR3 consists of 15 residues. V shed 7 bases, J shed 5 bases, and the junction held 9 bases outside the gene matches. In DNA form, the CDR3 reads TGTGCCAGCAAGCGACTAGCGGGGAGGGATGAGACCCAGTACTTC. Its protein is CASKRLAGRDETQYF.

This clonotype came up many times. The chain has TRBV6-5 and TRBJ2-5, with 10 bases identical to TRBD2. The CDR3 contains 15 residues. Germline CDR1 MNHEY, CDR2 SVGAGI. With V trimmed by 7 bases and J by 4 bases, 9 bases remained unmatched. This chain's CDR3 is CASTFTSGKRETQYF. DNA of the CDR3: TGTGCCAGCACTTTTACTAGCGGGAAGAGAGAGACCCAGTACTTC.

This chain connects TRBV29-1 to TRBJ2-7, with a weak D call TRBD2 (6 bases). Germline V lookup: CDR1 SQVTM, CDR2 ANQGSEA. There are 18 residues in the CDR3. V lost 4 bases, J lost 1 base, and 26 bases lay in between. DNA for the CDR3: TGCAGCGTTGTAGGTATTGTAGGTGGGCGACTAGGGTCCTACGAGCAGTACTTC. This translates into CSVVGIVGGRLGSYEQYF.

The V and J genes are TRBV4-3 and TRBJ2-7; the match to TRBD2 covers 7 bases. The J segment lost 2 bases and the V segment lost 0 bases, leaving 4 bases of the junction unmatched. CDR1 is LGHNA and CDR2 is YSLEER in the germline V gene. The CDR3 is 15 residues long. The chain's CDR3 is CASSQESGRAYEQYF. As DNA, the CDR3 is TGCGCCAGCAGCCAAGAGTCAGGGAGGGCCTACGAGCAGTACTTC.

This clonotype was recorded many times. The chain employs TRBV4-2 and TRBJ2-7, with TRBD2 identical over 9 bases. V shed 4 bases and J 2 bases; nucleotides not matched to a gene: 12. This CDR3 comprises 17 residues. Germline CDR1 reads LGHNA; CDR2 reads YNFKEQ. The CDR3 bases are TGTGCCAGCAGCCGTTATTCAAGCGGGAGGATCACCTACGAGCAGTACTTC. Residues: CASSRYSSGRITYEQYF.

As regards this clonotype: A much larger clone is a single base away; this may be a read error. For the CDR3, the DNA is TGTGCCAGCAGTCGAGCGAGGATCGAGACCCAGTACTTC. The encoded protein is CASSRARIETQYF. The chain uses TRBV7-2 and TRBJ2-5; D gene uncertain. Trimming pared 6 bases from V and 5 bases from J, leaving 13 bases between. The CDR3 has 13 residues. CDR1 is SGHTA and CDR2 is FQGNSA in the germline V gene. The variable domain in full, completed from reference TRBV7-2 and TRBJ2-5, reads GAGVSQSPSNKVTEKGKDVELRCDPISGHTALYWYRQSLGQGLEFLIYFQGNSAPDKSGLPSDRFSAERTGGSVSTLTIQRTQQEDSAVYLCASSRARIETQYFGPGTRLLVL.

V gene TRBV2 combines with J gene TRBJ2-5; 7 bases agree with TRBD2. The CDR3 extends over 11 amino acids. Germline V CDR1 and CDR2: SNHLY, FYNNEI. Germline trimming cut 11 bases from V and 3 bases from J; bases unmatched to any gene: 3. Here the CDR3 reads CAGRAEETQYF. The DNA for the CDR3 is TGTGCCGGGAGGGCTGAAGAGACCCAGTACTTC.

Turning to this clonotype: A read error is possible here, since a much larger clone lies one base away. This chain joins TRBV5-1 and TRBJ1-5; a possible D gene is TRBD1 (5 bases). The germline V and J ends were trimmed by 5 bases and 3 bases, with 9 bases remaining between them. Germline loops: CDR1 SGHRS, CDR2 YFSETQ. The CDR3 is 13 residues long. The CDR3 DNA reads TGCGCCAGCAGTTCGGACATCAATCAGCCCCAGCATTTT. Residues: CASSSDINQPQHF.

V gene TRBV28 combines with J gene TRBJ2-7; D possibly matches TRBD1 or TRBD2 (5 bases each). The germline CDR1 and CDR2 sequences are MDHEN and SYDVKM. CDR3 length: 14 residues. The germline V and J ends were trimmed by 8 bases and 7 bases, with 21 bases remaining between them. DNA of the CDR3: TGTGCCAGCGGTTGGGGGTCTCTCGGAGAGGAGCAGTACTTC. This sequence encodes CASGWGSLGEEQYF. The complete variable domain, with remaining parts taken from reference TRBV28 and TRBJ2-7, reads DVKVTQSSRYLVKRTGEKVFLECVQDMDHENMFWYRQDPGLGLRLIYFSYDVKMKEKGDIPEGYSVSREKKERFSLILESASTNQTSMYLCASGWGSLGEEQYFGPGTRLTVT.

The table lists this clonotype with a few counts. The CDR3 is CASSYSEVGTEAFF. CDR3 nucleotides: TGTGCCAGCAGTTACTCGGAGGTTGGCACTGAAGCTTTCTTT. The rearrangement uses TRBV6-2 or TRBV6-3 and TRBJ1-1; unclear D gene. This CDR3 region has 14 residues. Trimming removed 0 bases at V and 4 bases at J, with 9 bases between. The germline V gene encodes CDR1 MNHEY and CDR2 SVGEGT.

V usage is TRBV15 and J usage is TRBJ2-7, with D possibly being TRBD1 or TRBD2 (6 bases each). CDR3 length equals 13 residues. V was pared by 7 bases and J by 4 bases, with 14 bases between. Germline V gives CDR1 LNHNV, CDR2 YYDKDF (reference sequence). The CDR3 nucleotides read TGTGCCACCACCAGGGGAGGTGGGTACGAGCAGTACTTC. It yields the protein CATTRGGGYEQYF.

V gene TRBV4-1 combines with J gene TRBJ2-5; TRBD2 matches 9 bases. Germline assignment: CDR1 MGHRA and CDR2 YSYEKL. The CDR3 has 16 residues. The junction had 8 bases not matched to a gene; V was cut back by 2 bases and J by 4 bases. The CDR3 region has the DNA TGCGCCAGCAGCCAAACTGGAGCGGGGGGCGGAGAGACCCAGTACTTC. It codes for CASSQTGAGGGETQYF.

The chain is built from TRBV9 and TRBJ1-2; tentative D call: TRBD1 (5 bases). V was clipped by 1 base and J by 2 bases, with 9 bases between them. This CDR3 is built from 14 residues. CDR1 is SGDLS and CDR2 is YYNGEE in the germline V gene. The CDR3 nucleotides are TGTGCCAGCAGCGTAACAGGCGCCAACTATGGCTACACCTTC. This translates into CASSVTGANYGYTF.

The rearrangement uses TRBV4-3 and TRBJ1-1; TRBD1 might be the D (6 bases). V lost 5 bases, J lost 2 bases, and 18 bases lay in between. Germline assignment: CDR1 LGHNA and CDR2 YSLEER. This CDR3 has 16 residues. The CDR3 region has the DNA TGCGCCAGCAGCTATGGGGGCAGTGGGTTAAACACTGAAGCTTTCTTT. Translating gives CASSYGGSGLNTEAFF.

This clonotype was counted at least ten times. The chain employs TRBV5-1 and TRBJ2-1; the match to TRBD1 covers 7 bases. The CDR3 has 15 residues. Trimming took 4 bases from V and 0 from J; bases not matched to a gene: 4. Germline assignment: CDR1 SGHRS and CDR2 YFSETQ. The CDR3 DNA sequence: TGCGCCAGCAGCCAACAGGGGAGCTCCTACAATGAGCAGTTCTTC. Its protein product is CASSQQGSSYNEQFF.

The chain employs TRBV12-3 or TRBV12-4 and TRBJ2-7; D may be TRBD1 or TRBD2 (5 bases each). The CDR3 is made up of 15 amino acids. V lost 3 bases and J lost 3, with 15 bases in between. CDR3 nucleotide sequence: TGTGCCAGCAGTTTCGGGTGGGACGGACTCTACGAGCAGTACTTC. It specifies CASSFGWDGLYEQYF.